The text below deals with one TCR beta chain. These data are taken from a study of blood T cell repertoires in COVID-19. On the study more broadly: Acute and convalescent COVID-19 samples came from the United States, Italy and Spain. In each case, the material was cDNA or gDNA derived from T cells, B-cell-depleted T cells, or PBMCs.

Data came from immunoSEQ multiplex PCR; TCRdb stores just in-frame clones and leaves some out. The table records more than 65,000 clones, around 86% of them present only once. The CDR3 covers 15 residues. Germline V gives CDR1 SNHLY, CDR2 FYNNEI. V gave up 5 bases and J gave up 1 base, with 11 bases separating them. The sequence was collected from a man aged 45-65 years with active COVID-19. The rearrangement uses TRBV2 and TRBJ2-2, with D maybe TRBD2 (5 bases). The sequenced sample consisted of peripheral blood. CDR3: CASSSSRGNTGELFF. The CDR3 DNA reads TGTGCCAGCAGTAGCAGCCGGGGGAACACCGGGGAGCTGTTTTTT. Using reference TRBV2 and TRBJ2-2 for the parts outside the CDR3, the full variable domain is EPEVTQTPSHQVTQMGQEVILRCVPISNHLYFYWYRQILGQKVEFLVSFYNNEISEKSEIFDDQFSVERPDGSNFTLKIRSTKLEDSAMYFCASSSSRGNTGELFFGEGSRLTVL.